These 20 T cell receptor beta chains came from one sample sequenced in a study of vaccination and CD4 T cells after COVID-19. The Oncomine TCR Beta short-read assay sequenced DNA from cultured CD4+ T cells. MiXCR, applied by TCRdb to the PCR reads, yields one record per CDR3 protein. In the table there are approximately 17,000 distinct CDR3 sequences, roughly 50% of which are singletons. These TCRs' antigens remain unknown. Time point denoted: late sampling 161 to 241 days after vaccination in three convalescent patients. Treatment here: roughly 11-day PBMC culture with coronavirus spike peptide pools or control peptides (ViraFEST assay). Specimen: CD4+ T cells from blood, cultured in vitro, collected about 7 months after SARS-CoV-2 vaccination. These receptors came from a human donor who had recovered from COVID-19.

This clonotype has more than one count but fewer than ten. The rearrangement joins TRBV6-1 to TRBJ1-5; D is unclear. The V gene's germline CDR1 is MNHNS and CDR2 SASEGT. The CDR3 is 17 residues long. V was pared by 0 bases and J by 0 bases, with 12 bases between. The CDR3 coding sequence is TGTGCCAGCAGTGAAGCGCCTAGATATTATAGCAATCAGCCCCAGCATTTT. It codes for CASSEAPRYYSNQPQHF.

This chain links TRBV6-1 with TRBJ1-2, with D unresolved. V gave up 6 bases and J gave up 4 bases, with 9 bases separating them. The CDR3 is 12 residues long. From germline, CDR1 is MNHNS and CDR2 SASEGT. The CDR3 is CASRWQFYGYTF. DNA for the CDR3: TGTGCCAGCAGGTGGCAGTTCTATGGCTACACCTTC.

This clonotype was observed a single time. This chain links TRBV5-4 with TRBJ2-7, with D possibly being TRBD1 (5 bases). Between the trimmed V and J ends, which lost 1 base and 0 bases, there was a span of 11 bases. The germline V gene encodes CDR1 SGHNT and CDR2 YYREEE (reference sequence). The CDR3 spans 15 residues. CDR3: CASSLLIDSSYEQYF. Written as DNA, the CDR3 is TGTGCCAGCAGCTTGCTGATTGACAGCTCCTACGAGCAGTACTTC.

The CDR3 DNA follows: TGCAGTGCTAGAGATCAGCGAGGGCCTGTGTTGGTAGATACGCAGTATTTT. Its protein is CSARDQRGPVLVDTQYF. The V and J genes are TRBV20-1 and TRBJ2-3; D perhaps matches TRBD2 (5 bases). CDR3 length: 17 residues. CDR1 DFQATT and CDR2 SNEGSKA come from the germline V gene (reference sequence). The V gene lost 0 bases and the J gene lost 5 bases, with 21 bases spanning the gap.

This clonotype turned up a few times. At one end, the junction sequence differs from germline, possibly due to a read error. The gene calls are TRBV11-2 and TRBJ2-5; 8 nucleotides match TRBD2. Germline V CDR1 and CDR2: SGHAT, FQNNGV. This CDR3 has 17 amino acids. CDR3 region: CASRLAGRLRLQETQYF. The CDR3 DNA is TGTGCCAGCAGGTTAGCGGGGAGACTAAGACTACAAGAGACCCAGTACTTC.

The rearrangement joins TRBV19 to TRBJ1-5, with 9 nucleotides matching TRBD1. With 2 bases clipped from V and 2 bases from J, the junction kept 1 base outside the gene matches. CDR3 length: 15 residues. In germline, CDR1 is LNHDA, CDR2 SQIVND (reference sequence). CDR3 protein: CASSIWDRGNQPQHF. CDR3 DNA: TGTGCCAGTAGTATATGGGACAGGGGCAATCAGCCCCAGCATTTT.

J is TRBJ2-3 and V is TRBV20-1; 7 bases match TRBD1. Germline loops: CDR1 DFQATT, CDR2 SNEGSKA (reference sequence). V dropped 0 bases and J dropped 6; count of bases not matched to a gene: 9. The CDR3 sequence is 15 residues long. CDR3 amino acids: CSARDWQGVSDTQYF. The CDR3 DNA reads as TGCAGTGCTAGAGATTGGCAGGGGGTTTCGGATACGCAGTATTTT.

Relative to its sample, this clonotype is large (0.1 to 1%). The chain links TRBV2 to TRBJ2-7; 12 positions match TRBD2. Per germline, CDR1 SNHLY and CDR2 FYNNEI. Trimming at V came to 4 bases and at J to 7 bases, leaving 8 bases not matched to a gene. The CDR3 is 15 amino acids. The CDR3 nucleotides read TGTGCCAGCAGTGCCTCTAGCGGGGGGGCGCTGGAGCAGTACTTC. Residues: CASSASSGGALEQYF.

This clonotype was detected a few times. The V call is TRBV6-1, the J call TRBJ2-5, with unresolved D. This CDR3 has 12 amino acids. The V end was cut by 5 bases, the J end by 8 bases, with 12 bases between. Germline V gene lookup returns CDR1 MNHNS and CDR2 SASEGT. CDR3 DNA: TGTGCCAGCAGTCCCGCGCGGTCTACCCAGTACTTC. Translation: CASSPARSTQYF.

The J gene is TRBJ2-3, the V gene TRBV7-2; D not resolved. CDR3 length: 15 amino acids. Trimming stripped 0 bases from V and 1 base from J, with 8 bases between. Germline V CDR1 and CDR2: SGHTA, FQGNSA. The CDR3 coding sequence is TGTGCCAGCAGCTTAGCGGCTCGGGGCACAGATACGCAGTATTTT. Translating it yields CASSLAARGTDTQYF.

V and J are TRBV28 and TRBJ1-1, with D maybe TRBD1 (5 bases). V was clipped by 4 bases and J by 6 bases, with 18 bases between them. The CDR3 loop spans 15 amino acids. CDR1 MDHEN and CDR2 SYDVKM come from the germline V gene. CDR3 sequence reads: CASSWGAGGFSEAFF. The CDR3 coding sequence is TGTGCCAGCAGTTGGGGTGCGGGGGGGTTCTCTGAAGCTTTCTTT.

V usage is TRBV6-5 and J usage is TRBJ2-7; D gene unclear. CDR1 and CDR2 (germline): MNHEY, SVGAGI. CDR3 length: 16 residues. V lost 2 bases and J lost 0, with 14 bases in between. The CDR3 protein is CASSYKGPLNSYEQYF. The CDR3 DNA sequence: TGTGCCAGCAGTTACAAGGGCCCGCTCAACTCCTACGAGCAGTACTTC.

This chain links TRBV19 with TRBJ2-5, with 9 bases aligning to TRBD1. Trimming at V came to 3 bases and at J to 9 bases, leaving 5 bases not matched to a gene. The CDR3 is 13 residues long. Germline CDR1 is LNHDA and CDR2 is SQIVND (reference sequence). CDR3 region: CASSMTGGAAQYF. CDR3 DNA: TGTGCCAGTAGTATGACAGGGGGGGCGGCCCAGTACTTC. The full variable domain, rest sourced from reference TRBV19 and TRBJ2-5, is DGGITQSPKYLFRKEGQNVTLSCEQNLNHDAMYWYRQDPGQGLRLIYYSQIVNDFQKGDIAEGYSVSREKKESFPLTVTSAQKNPTAFYLCASSMTGGAAQYFGPGTRLLVL.

The chain joins TRBV18 to TRBJ2-3, with D uncertain. Germline CDR1 KGHSH, CDR2 LQKENI. The CDR3 consists of 13 residues. V lost 8 bases, J lost 4 bases, and 13 bases lay in between. For the CDR3, the DNA is TGTGCCAGCCGAGACGCAGCCGCAGATACGCAGTATTTT. It is translated as CASRDAAADTQYF.

The chain has TRBV29-1 and TRBJ1-1; D remains unclear. V lost 6 bases, J lost 0 bases, and 11 bases lay in between. The germline gives CDR1 SQVTM, CDR2 ANQGSEA. The CDR3 runs 13 residues. The CDR3 protein is CSVGFIMNTEAFF. The DNA for the CDR3 is TGCAGCGTGGGGTTTATCATGAACACTGAAGCTTTCTTT. Filled out from reference TRBV29-1 and TRBJ1-1, the complete variable domain reads SAVISQKPSRDICQRGTSLTIQCQVDSQVTMMFWYRQQPGQSLTLIATANQGSEATYESGFVIDKFPISRPNLTFSTLTVSNMSPEDSSIYLCSVGFIMNTEAFFGQGTRLTVV.

The chain has TRBV20-1 and TRBJ2-1; 7 bases are a match to TRBD2. The junction had 10 bases not matched to a gene; V was cut back by 5 bases and J by 3 bases. CDR3 length equals 15 residues. Germline CDR1 is DFQATT and CDR2 is SNEGSKA (reference sequence). Written as DNA, the CDR3 is TGCAGTGCTTTGCCTAGGGCTAGCGGCTACAATGAGCAGTTCTTC. Its protein product is CSALPRASGYNEQFF.

The rearrangement links TRBV20-1 to TRBJ2-3, with D maybe TRBD2 (5 bases). Germline assignment: CDR1 DFQATT and CDR2 SNEGSKA (reference sequence). V lost 5 bases and J lost 4, with 13 bases in between. The CDR3 totals 13 residues. The CDR3 nucleotides are TGCAGTGCTTTCAGCCGGGGTCCAGATACGCAGTATTTT. This sequence encodes CSAFSRGPDTQYF.

By sample share, this clonotype is medium-sized. The chain recombines TRBV20-1 with TRBJ1-2, with 8 nucleotides matching TRBD1. V gave up 5 bases and J gave up 12 bases; unmatched junction bases: 17. The length of the CDR3 is 14 residues. In germline, CDR1 is DFQATT, CDR2 SNEGSKA (reference sequence). CDR3 DNA sequence: TGCAGTGCTGGAACCGCGGACAGGGCCAAAATTAACACCTTC. It codes for CSAGTADRAKINTF.

The genes are TRBV24-1 and TRBJ2-3; 15 nucleotides agree with TRBD2. V shed 7 bases, J shed 14 bases, and the junction held 9 bases outside the gene matches. Germline CDR1 reads KGHDR; CDR2 reads SFDVKD. The CDR3 length is 14 residues. CDR3: CATSAPGLAGGGYF. The CDR3 coding sequence is TGTGCCACCAGCGCTCCGGGACTAGCGGGAGGCGGGTATTTT.

V usage is TRBV7-3 and J usage is TRBJ2-3, with TRBD2 identical over 7 bases. In germline, CDR1 is SGHTA, CDR2 FQGTGA. V was pared by 5 bases and J by 1 base, with 6 bases of the junction left unmatched. There are 15 residues in the CDR3. The CDR3 nucleotides read TGTGCCAGCAGCCCGGGGGGTGGGGGCACAGATACGCAGTATTTT. Its protein is CASSPGGGGTDTQYF.